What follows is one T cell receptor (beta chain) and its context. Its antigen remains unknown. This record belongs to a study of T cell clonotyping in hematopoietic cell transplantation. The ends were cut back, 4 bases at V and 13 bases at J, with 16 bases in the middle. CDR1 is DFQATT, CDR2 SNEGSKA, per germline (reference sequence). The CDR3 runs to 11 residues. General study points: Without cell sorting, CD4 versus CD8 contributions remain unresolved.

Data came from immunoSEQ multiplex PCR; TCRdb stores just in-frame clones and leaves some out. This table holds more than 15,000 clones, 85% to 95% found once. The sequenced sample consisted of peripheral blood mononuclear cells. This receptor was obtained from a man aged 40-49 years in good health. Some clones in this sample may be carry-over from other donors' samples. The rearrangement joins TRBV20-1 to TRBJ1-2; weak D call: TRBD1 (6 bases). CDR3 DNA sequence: TGCAGTGCTAACGACAGGCAGCGGAGCACCTTC. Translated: CSANDRQRSTF.